Reported below is one T cell receptor beta chain. There are 15 residues in the CDR3. Germline assignment: CDR1 SEHNR and CDR2 FQNEAQ (reference sequence). Trimming at V came to 7 bases and at J to 7 bases, leaving 8 bases not matched to a gene. Participants' own reports of clinical history determined their cohort assignment. This entry belongs to a study of blood T cell repertoires in COVID-19. Study overall: Whether acute or convalescent, the COVID-19 samples came from the United States, Italy and Spain. PBMCs, B-cell-depleted T cells, or T cells were the source of the cDNA or gDNA that made up the material.

Original processing notes: Counts of nucleated cells, estimated from reference gene primer amplification, were obtained. TCRdb's copy holds only in-frame clones and misses some; the assay was immunoSEQ multiplex PCR. V, J and clone size reflect that table, while D and trimming were determined from the DNA. The sample consists of about 270,000 clones, around 89% of them appearing once. The sample comprised PBMCs or T cells enriched from blood (not recorded which). The TCR originated in a woman under 40 with acute COVID-19. This chain joins TRBV7-9 and TRBJ2-1, with 12 bases that match TRBD1. The CDR3 DNA reads TGTGCCAGCACCCCGGGACAGGGGGCGCGAAATGAGCAGTTCTTC. The encoded protein is CASTPGQGARNEQFF.